A single sample gave rise to the 18 T cell receptor beta chains below, sequenced in a study of blood T cell repertoires in COVID-19. The protocol was immunoSEQ multiplex PCR, while the TCRdb copy is restricted to in-frame clones and leaves out a portion. The sample lists around 170,000 clones; 86% were seen once. Sequenced: peripheral blood. The origin of the receptors is a woman in her sixties or seventies with acute or convalescent COVID-19.

The rearrangement uses TRBV6-5 and TRBJ1-1; possibly TRBD1 for D (5 bases). V was pared by 0 bases and J by 3 bases, with 11 bases between. The germline V gene encodes CDR1 MNHEY and CDR2 SVGAGI. The CDR3 runs to 15 residues. CDR3 in amino acids: CASSYSTWGYTEAFF. The CDR3, as DNA: TGTGCCAGCAGTTACTCGACTTGGGGCTACACTGAAGCTTTCTTT.

The gene calls are TRBV4-1 and TRBJ2-1; D is perhaps TRBD2 (6 bases). Trimming left V 1 base short and J 7 bases short, with 14 bases between. This CDR3 region has 15 residues. Germline values: CDR1 MGHRA, CDR2 YSYEKL. CDR3 loop: CASSQAASGRNEQFF. The DNA of the CDR3 is TGCGCCAGCAGCCAAGCCGCCAGCGGGCGGAATGAGCAGTTCTTC.

This chain uses TRBV15 with TRBJ2-5, with D uncertain. V was trimmed by 2 bases and J by 0 bases, leaving 4 bases between them. CDR3 length equals 13 residues. CDR1 LNHNV and CDR2 YYDKDF come from the germline V gene (reference sequence). CDR3 sequence (DNA): TGTGCCACCAGCAGACAGTACCAAGAGACCCAGTACTTC. Amino acid sequence: CATSRQYQETQYF. The variable domain in full, with the rest retrieved from reference TRBV15 and TRBJ2-5, is DAMVIQNPRYQVTQFGKPVTLSCSQTLNHNVMYWYQQKSSQAPKLLFHYYDKDFNNEADTPDNFQSRRPNTSFCFLDIRSPGLGDTAMYLCATSRQYQETQYFGPGTRLLVL.

The CDR3 spells CASSTDRATEAFF. Written as DNA, the CDR3 is TGTGCCAGCAGCACCGACAGGGCCACTGAAGCTTTCTTT. The V and J genes are TRBV7-3 and TRBJ1-1; 7 bases line up with TRBD1. The CDR3 totals 13 residues. CDR1 is SGHTA and CDR2 is FQGTGA in the germline V gene. The junction had 4 bases not matched to a gene; V was cut back by 5 bases and J by 4 bases.

A note on this clone: Other DNA sequences within the sample encode an identical CDR3. The chain recombines TRBV12-3 or TRBV12-4 with TRBJ1-2; D gene unclear. The CDR3 length is 13 residues. Trimming left V 1 base short and J 4 bases short, with 7 bases between. CDR3 protein: CASSLDRGYGYTF. The CDR3 DNA follows: TGTGCCAGCAGTTTAGATCGAGGCTATGGCTACACCTTC.

This chain links TRBV5-1 with TRBJ2-4; perhaps TRBD1 as D (6 bases). Per the germline V gene, CDR1 is SGHRS and CDR2 is YFSETQ. V was trimmed by 2 bases and J by 6 bases, leaving 6 bases between them. The CDR3 has 12 amino acids. CDR3 region: CASSLQGNIQYF. The CDR3 nucleotides read TGCGCCAGCAGCTTACAGGGAAACATTCAGTACTTC.

The rearrangement links TRBV30 to TRBJ2-3, with D perhaps matching TRBD2 (5 bases). In germline, CDR1 is GTSNPN, CDR2 SVGIG (reference sequence). V gave up 1 base and J gave up 2 bases, with 10 bases separating them. This CDR3 contains 14 residues. CDR3 sequence (DNA): TGTGCCTGGAGTGCCCCGACTATCACAGATACGCAGTATTTT. This sequence encodes CAWSAPTITDTQYF.

The chain couples TRBV5-6 to TRBJ1-4, with D unresolved. This CDR3 has 15 amino acids. CDR1 and CDR2 from the germline V gene are SGHDT and YYEEEE. Trimming cost V 4 bases and J 7 bases, with 17 bases left between them. The CDR3 protein is CASSDSKQLGEKLFF. The CDR3 DNA follows: TGTGCCAGCAGCGATAGTAAGCAACTAGGTGAAAAACTGTTTTTT.

There are a few counts of this clone. The V call is TRBV18, the J call TRBJ2-5; no clear D gene. V was shortened by 2 bases and J by 4 bases, with 5 bases between the two germline ends. Germline V gene data show CDR1 as KGHSH and CDR2 as LQKENI. CDR3 length equals 12 residues. The CDR3 DNA follows: TGTGCCAGCTCACCATCCGGAGAGACCCAGTACTTC. This sequence encodes CASSPSGETQYF.

V is TRBV28 and J is TRBJ1-6; D not certain. Trimming left V 5 bases short and J 8 bases short, with 10 bases between. Germline values: CDR1 MDHEN, CDR2 SYDVKM. CDR3 length: 13 amino acids. CDR3 DNA sequence: TGTGCCAGCAGTACGGGATTAGATTCACCCCTCCACTTT. It is translated as CASSTGLDSPLHF.

The rearrangement joins TRBV19 to TRBJ1-1; D is unresolved. The CDR3 is 14 amino acids. Germline lookup yields CDR1 LNHDA and CDR2 SQIVND (reference sequence). Trimming removed 3 bases from V and 0 bases from J, with 8 bases in between. The CDR3 reads CASSINGMNTEAFF. In DNA, the CDR3 is TGTGCCAGTAGTATTAACGGGATGAACACTGAAGCTTTCTTT.

This chain uses TRBV24-1 with TRBJ2-3, with a weak D call TRBD1 (6 bases). CDR1 is KGHDR and CDR2 is SFDVKD in the germline V gene. The CDR3 extends over 14 amino acids. Deletions cut 7 bases from V and 1 base from J, with 11 bases between. CDR3 nucleotide sequence: TGTGCCACCAGCCGGACAGATGGCACAGATACGCAGTATTTT. It specifies CATSRTDGTDTQYF.

V and J are TRBV19 and TRBJ1-1; D is undetermined. V was cut by 6 bases and J by 3 bases, with 11 bases left in between. Per germline, CDR1 LNHDA and CDR2 SQIVND (reference sequence). The CDR3 loop spans 13 amino acids. This chain's CDR3 is CASRRGYDTEAFF. In DNA, the CDR3 is TGTGCCAGTAGACGCGGGTACGACACTGAAGCTTTCTTT.

The rearrangement links TRBV15 to TRBJ2-5; tentatively, D is TRBD1 (6 bases). In germline, CDR1 is LNHNV, CDR2 YYDKDF (reference sequence). The CDR3 extends over 14 amino acids. The V gene lost 0 bases and the J gene lost 5 bases, with 10 bases spanning the gap. For the CDR3, the DNA is TGTGCCACCAGCAGAGAAGGGGGTGGGGAGACCCAGTACTTC. Amino acids: CATSREGGGETQYF. Full variable domain (outside the CDR3, taken from reference TRBV15 and TRBJ2-5): DAMVIQNPRYQVTQFGKPVTLSCSQTLNHNVMYWYQQKSSQAPKLLFHYYDKDFNNEADTPDNFQSRRPNTSFCFLDIRSPGLGDTAMYLCATSREGGGETQYFGPGTRLLVL.

This chain's CDR3 is CASSPRASGGKDTQYF. The CDR3 region has the DNA TGCGCCAGCAGCCCGAGGGCTAGCGGGGGGAAAGATACGCAGTATTTT. The chain links TRBV4-3 to TRBJ2-3; 11 bases are a match to TRBD2. Germline V gene sequence: CDR1 LGHNA, CDR2 YSLEER. The CDR3 extends over 16 amino acids. V lost 4 bases to trimming and J lost 5 bases; unmatched junction nucleotides: 8.

The chain uses TRBV5-1 and TRBJ2-1; tentative D call: TRBD2 (7 bases). Deletions cut 0 bases from V and 7 bases from J, with 14 bases between. This CDR3 is built from 15 residues. Looked up from germline, CDR1 is SGHRS and CDR2 is YFSETQ. CDR3 nucleotides: TGCGCCAGCAGCTTGGACGGGGGGCCCGGGAATGAGCAGTTCTTC. This translates into CASSLDGGPGNEQFF.

This rearrangement joins TRBV7-9 to TRBJ1-1, with 7 bases lining up with TRBD1. V dropped 5 bases and J dropped 0; count of bases not matched to a gene: 6. The V gene's germline CDR1 is SEHNR and CDR2 FQNEAQ (reference sequence). The CDR3 loop spans 15 amino acids. The CDR3 loop is CASSPPGQMNTEAFF. The CDR3 coding sequence is TGTGCCAGCAGCCCCCCGGGACAGATGAACACTGAAGCTTTCTTT. Together with reference TRBV7-9 and TRBJ1-1, the CDR3 gives the full variable domain: DTGVSQNPRHKITKRGQNVTFRCDPISEHNRLYWYRQTLGQGPEFLTYFQNEAQLEKSRLLSDRFSAERPKGSFSTLEIQRTEQGDSAMYLCASSPPGQMNTEAFFGQGTRLTVV.

The V gene is TRBV4-1, the J gene TRBJ2-2, with 12 bases identical to TRBD2. Germline trimming cut 1 base from V and 6 bases from J; bases unmatched to any gene: 3. The CDR3 loop spans 16 amino acids. CDR1 is MGHRA and CDR2 is YSYEKL in the germline V gene. CDR3 DNA sequence: TGCGCCAGCAGCCAAGTACTAGCGGGAGGCGCCGGGGAGCTGTTTTTT. It specifies CASSQVLAGGAGELFF.